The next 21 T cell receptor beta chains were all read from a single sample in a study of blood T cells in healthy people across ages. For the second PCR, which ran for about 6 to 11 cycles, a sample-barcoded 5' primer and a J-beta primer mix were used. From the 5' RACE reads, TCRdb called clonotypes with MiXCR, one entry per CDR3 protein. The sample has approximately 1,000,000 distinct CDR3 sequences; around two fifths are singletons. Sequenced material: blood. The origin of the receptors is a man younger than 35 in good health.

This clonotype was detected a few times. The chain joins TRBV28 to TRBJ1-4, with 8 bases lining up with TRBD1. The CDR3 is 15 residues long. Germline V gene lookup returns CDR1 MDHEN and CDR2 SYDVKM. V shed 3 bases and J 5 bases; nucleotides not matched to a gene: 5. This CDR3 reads CASSFGQGRNEKLFF. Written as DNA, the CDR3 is TGTGCCAGCAGTTTCGGACAGGGTCGCAATGAAAAACTGTTTTTT.

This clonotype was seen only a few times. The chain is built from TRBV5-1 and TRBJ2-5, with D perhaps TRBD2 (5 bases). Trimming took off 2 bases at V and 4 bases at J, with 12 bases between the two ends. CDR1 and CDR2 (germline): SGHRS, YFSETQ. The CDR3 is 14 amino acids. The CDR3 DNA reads TGCGCCAGCAGCTTACCGGGATCGAGAGAGACCCAGTACTTC. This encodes CASSLPGSRETQYF.

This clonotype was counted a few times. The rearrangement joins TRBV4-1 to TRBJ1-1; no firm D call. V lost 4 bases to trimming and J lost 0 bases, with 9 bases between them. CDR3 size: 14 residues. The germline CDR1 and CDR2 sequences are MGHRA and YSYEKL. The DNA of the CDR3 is TGCGCCAGCAGCCGGCCGTCGATGAACACTGAAGCTTTCTTT. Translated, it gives CASSRPSMNTEAFF.

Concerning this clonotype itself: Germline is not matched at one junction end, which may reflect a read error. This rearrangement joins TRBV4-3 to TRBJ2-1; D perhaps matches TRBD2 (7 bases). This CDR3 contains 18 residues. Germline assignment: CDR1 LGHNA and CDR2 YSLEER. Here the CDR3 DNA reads TGCACCAGCAGCCAGGACTACCCGAGGGGGGGTATCTACAATGAGCAGTTCTTC. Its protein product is CTSSQDYPRGGIYNEQFF.

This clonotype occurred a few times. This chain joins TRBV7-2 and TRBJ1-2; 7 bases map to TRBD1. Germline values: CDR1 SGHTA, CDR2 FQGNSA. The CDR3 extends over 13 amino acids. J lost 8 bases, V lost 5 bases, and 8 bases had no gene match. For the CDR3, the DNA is TGTGCCAGCAGCAAGACAGGGCTCACGGGCTACACCTTC. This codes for CASSKTGLTGYTF. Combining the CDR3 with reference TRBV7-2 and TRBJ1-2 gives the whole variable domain GAGVSQSPSNKVTEKGKDVELRCDPISGHTALYWYRQSLGQGLEFLIYFQGNSAPDKSGLPSDRFSAERTGGSVSTLTIQRTQQEDSAVYLCASSKTGLTGYTFGSGTRLTVV.

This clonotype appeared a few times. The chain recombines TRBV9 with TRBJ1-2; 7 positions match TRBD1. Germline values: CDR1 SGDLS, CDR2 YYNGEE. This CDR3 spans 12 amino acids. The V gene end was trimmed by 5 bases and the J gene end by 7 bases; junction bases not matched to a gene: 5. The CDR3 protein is CASRDRESGYTF. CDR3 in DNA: TGTGCCAGCAGAGACAGGGAATCTGGCTACACCTTC. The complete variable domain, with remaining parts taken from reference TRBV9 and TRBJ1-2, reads DSGVTQTPKHLITATGQRVTLRCSPRSGDLSVYWYQQSLDQGLQFLIQYYNGEERAKGNILERFSAQQFPDLHSELNLSSLELGDSALYFCASRDRESGYTFGSGTRLTVV.

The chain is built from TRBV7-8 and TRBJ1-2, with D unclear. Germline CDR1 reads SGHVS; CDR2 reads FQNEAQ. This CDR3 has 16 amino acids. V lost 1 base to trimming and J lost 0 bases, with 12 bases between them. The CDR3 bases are TGTGCCAGCAGCTTAGTTAACAGCCGCCCTAACTATGGCTACACCTTC. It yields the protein CASSLVNSRPNYGYTF. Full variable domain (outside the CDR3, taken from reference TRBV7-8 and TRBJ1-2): GAGVSQSPRYKVAKRGQDVALRCDPISGHVSLFWYQQALGQGPEFLTYFQNEAQLDKSGLPSDRFFAERPEGSVSTLKIQRTQQEDSAVYLCASSLVNSRPNYGYTFGSGTRLTVV.

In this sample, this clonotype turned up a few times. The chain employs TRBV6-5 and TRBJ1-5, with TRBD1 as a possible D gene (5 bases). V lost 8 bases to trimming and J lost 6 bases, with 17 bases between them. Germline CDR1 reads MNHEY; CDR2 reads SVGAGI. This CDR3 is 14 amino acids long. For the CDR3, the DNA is TGTGCCAGCTGGACGGCAGGGATGGGTCAGCCCCAGCATTTT. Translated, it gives CASWTAGMGQPQHF.

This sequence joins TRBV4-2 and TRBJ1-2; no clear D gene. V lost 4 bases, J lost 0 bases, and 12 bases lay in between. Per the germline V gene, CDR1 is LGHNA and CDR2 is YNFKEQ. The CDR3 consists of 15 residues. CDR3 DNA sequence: TGTGCCAGCAGCCGAGAGGGTGAGGCTAACTATGGCTACACCTTC. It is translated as CASSREGEANYGYTF.

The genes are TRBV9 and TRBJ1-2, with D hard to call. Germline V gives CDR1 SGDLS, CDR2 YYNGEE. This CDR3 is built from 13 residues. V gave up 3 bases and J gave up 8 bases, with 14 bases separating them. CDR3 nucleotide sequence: TGTGCCAGCAGCGCAAGATCCTTTTACGGCTACACCTTC. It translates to CASSARSFYGYTF.

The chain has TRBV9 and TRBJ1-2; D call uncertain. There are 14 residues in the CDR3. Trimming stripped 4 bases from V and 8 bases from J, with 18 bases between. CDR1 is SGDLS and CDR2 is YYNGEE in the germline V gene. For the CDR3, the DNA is TGTGCCAGCAGCACACGACCGGGAGCGAAGGGCTACACCTTC. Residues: CASSTRPGAKGYTF.

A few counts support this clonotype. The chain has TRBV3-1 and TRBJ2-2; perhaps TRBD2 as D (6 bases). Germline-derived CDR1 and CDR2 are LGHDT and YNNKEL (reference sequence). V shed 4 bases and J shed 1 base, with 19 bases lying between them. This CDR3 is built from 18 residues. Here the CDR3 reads CASSRRLRVSGNTGELFF. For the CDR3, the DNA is TGTGCCAGCAGCCGGCGATTGAGGGTTAGCGGGAACACCGGGGAGCTGTTTTTT.

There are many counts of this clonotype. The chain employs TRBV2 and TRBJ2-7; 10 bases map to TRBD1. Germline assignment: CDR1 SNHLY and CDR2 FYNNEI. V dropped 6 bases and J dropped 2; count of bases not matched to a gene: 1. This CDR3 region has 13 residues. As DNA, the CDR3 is TGTGCCAGCAGGGGGACAGGGGCCTACGAGCAGTACTTC. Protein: CASRGTGAYEQYF.

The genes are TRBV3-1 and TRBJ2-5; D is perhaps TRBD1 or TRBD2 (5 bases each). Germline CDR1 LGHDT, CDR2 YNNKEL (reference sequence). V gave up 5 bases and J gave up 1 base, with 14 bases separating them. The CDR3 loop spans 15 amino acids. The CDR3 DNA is TGTGCCAGCAGCGAACACTGGGACCCCCAAGAGACCCAGTACTTC. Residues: CASSEHWDPQETQYF.

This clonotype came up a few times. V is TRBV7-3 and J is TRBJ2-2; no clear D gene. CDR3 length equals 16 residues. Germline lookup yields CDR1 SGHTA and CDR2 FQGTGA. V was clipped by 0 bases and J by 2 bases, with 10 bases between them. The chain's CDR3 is CASSLTFLLNTGELFF. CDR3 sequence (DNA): TGTGCCAGCAGCTTAACGTTCCTCTTAAACACCGGGGAGCTGTTTTTT.

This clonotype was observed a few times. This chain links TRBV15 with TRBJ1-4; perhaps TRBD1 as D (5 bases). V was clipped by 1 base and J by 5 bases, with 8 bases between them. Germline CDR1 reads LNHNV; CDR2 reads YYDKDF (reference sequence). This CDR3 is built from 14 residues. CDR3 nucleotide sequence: TGTGCCACCAGCAGAGCCGGGACGAATGAAAAACTGTTTTTT. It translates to CATSRAGTNEKLFF.

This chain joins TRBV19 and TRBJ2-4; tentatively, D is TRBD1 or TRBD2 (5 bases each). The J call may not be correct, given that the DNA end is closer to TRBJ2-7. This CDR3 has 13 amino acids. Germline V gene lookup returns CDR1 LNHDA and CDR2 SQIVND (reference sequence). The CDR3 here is CASSIPGPNEQYF. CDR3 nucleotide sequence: TGTGCCAGTAGTATCCCGGGACCGAACGAGCAGTACTTC.

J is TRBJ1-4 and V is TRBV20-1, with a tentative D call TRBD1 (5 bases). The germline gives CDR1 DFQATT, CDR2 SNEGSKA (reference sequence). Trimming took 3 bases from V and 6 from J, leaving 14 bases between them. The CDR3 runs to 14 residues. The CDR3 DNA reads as TGCAGTGCTAGTGCGGGGCCAGTAGATGAAAAACTGTTTTTT. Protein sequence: CSASAGPVDEKLFF.

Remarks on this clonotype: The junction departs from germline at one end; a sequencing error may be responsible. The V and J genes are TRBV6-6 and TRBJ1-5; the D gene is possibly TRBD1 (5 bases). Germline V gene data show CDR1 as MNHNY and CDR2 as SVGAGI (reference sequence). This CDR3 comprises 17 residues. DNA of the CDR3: TGTGCCAGCAGTTGCACCCAGGGTACCTATAGCAATCCGCCCCAGCATTTT. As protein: CASSCTQGTYSNPPQHF.

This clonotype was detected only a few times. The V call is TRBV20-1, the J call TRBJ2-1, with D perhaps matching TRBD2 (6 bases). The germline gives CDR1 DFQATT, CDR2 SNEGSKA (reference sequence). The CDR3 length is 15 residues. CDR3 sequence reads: CRAHPGAGSYNEQFF. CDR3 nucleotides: TGCAGGGCGCATCCTGGAGCGGGCTCCTACAATGAGCAGTTCTTC.

The CDR3 is CSALGGGATDTQYF. The CDR3 bases are TGCAGTGCTTTGGGGGGAGGGGCCACAGATACGCAGTATTTT. The chain joins TRBV20-1 to TRBJ2-3, with 7 bases matching TRBD2. This CDR3 is 14 amino acids long. V lost 5 bases and J lost 2; bases outside the gene matches: 7. Germline V lookup: CDR1 DFQATT, CDR2 SNEGSKA (reference sequence).